Below are 11 T cell receptor beta chains sequenced from a single sample in a study of shared T cell receptors in the human thymus. The assay was immunoSEQ multiplex PCR, and TCRdb's table has in-frame clones only and misses some. This sample has about 660,000 clones, with roughly 90% found just once. Separately, the same data were catalogued under a study of human thymus T cells.

Source material: thymocytes. The receptors come from a boy under two years old with a congenital heart defect.

The rearrangement links TRBV7-2 to TRBJ1-1; TRBD1 aligns across 7 bases. CDR3 length: 15 amino acids. Germline CDR1 reads SGHTA; CDR2 reads FQGNSA. Trimming at V came to 5 bases and at J to 3 bases, leaving 9 bases not matched to a gene. This CDR3 is CASSLPDRVHTEAFF. The CDR3 bases are TGTGCCAGCAGCCTACCCGACAGGGTGCACACTGAAGCTTTCTTT.

This chain connects TRBV18 to TRBJ1-5; 7 nucleotides match TRBD1. Losses at the gene ends were 3 bases for V and 0 bases for J; bases not matched to a gene: 14. The germline V gene encodes CDR1 KGHSH and CDR2 LQKENI. The CDR3 loop spans 19 amino acids. The CDR3 region has the DNA TGTGCCAGCTCACCCCAGGGGGACAAAACCCTGTATAGCAATCAGCCCCAGCATTTT. Translation: CASSPQGDKTLYSNQPQHF.

The chain is built from TRBV5-1 and TRBJ1-2, with D possibly being TRBD1 (5 bases). CDR1 is SGHRS and CDR2 is YFSETQ in the germline V gene. This CDR3 contains 13 residues. Between the trimmed V and J ends, which lost 3 bases and 5 bases, there was a span of 11 bases. Here the CDR3 DNA reads TGCGCCAGCAGCTCTCAGGGTGGGTATGGCTACACCTTC. This translates into CASSSQGGYGYTF.

The rearrangement uses TRBV2 and TRBJ1-2; TRBD1 is a possible D gene (5 bases). Germline CDR1 reads SNHLY; CDR2 reads FYNNEI. Trimming left V 5 bases short and J 8 bases short, with 12 bases between. The CDR3 loop spans 12 amino acids. Here the CDR3 reads CASSHTGGGYTF. The CDR3 region has the DNA TGTGCCAGCAGTCACACGGGGGGGGGCTACACCTTC.

The V and J genes are TRBV30 and TRBJ2-3, with D possibly being TRBD2 (5 bases). Germline V lookup: CDR1 GTSNPN, CDR2 SVGIG (reference sequence). There are 17 residues in the CDR3. Trimming pared 4 bases from V and 1 base from J, leaving 21 bases between. The DNA for the CDR3 is TGTGCCTGGATGGAGGAGTATTCCCAGCACGGCACAGATACGCAGTATTTT. Translated, it gives CAWMEEYSQHGTDTQYF. The entire variable domain, with the rest obtained from reference TRBV30 and TRBJ2-3, is as follows: SQTIHQWPATLVQPVGSPLSLECTVEGTSNPNLYWYRQAAGRGLQLLFYSVGIGQISSEVPQNLSASRPQDRQFILSSKKLLLSDSGFYLCAWMEEYSQHGTDTQYFGPGTRLTVL.

The chain recombines TRBV11-2 with TRBJ2-1; perhaps TRBD1 as D (6 bases). CDR1 and CDR2 from the germline V gene are SGHAT and FQNNGV. The CDR3 is made up of 16 amino acids. V was shortened by 4 bases and J by 1 base, with 14 bases between the two germline ends. CDR3 sequence: CASSSDRKESYNEQFF. In nucleotides, the CDR3 is TGTGCCAGCAGCTCTGACAGGAAAGAGTCCTACAATGAGCAGTTCTTC.

This CDR3 is CASSPFDRACTDTQYF. The CDR3 DNA reads as TGTGCCAGCAGTCCCTTCGACAGAGCCTGCACAGATACGCAGTATTTT. The rearrangement uses TRBV28 and TRBJ2-3, with a tentative D call TRBD1 (5 bases). The CDR3 is 16 residues long. Trimming took 5 bases from V and 1 from J, leaving 16 bases between them. CDR1 and CDR2 (germline): MDHEN, SYDVKM.

This chain's CDR3 is CASSLDGYEQYF. In DNA form, the CDR3 reads TGTGCCAGCAGCTTGGACGGCTACGAGCAGTACTTC. J is TRBJ2-7 and V is TRBV5-5; D not certain. Trimming cost V 0 bases and J 3 bases, with 4 bases left between them. Germline loops: CDR1 SGHKS, CDR2 YYEKEE (reference sequence). This CDR3 region has 12 residues.

The chain is built from TRBV9 and TRBJ2-7, with D maybe TRBD1 (6 bases). CDR1 is SGDLS and CDR2 is YYNGEE in the germline V gene. Trimming took off 3 bases at V and 3 bases at J, with 22 bases between the two ends. CDR3 length equals 17 residues. The chain's CDR3 is CASSAEASPSGDYEQYF. The CDR3 region has the DNA TGTGCCAGCAGCGCCGAGGCCTCCCCTTCAGGGGACTACGAGCAGTACTTC.

CDR3 region: CASSQEEGQGEAKNIQYF. For the CDR3, the DNA is TGTGCCAGCAGCCAAGAGGAAGGACAGGGGGAGGCCAAAAACATTCAGTACTTC. The genes are TRBV4-2 and TRBJ2-4, with TRBD1 matching over 10 bases. Germline loops: CDR1 LGHNA, CDR2 YNFKEQ. The CDR3 covers 18 residues. V lost 0 bases to trimming and J lost 1 base; unmatched junction nucleotides: 6.

The genes are TRBV5-6 and TRBJ1-2; TRBD1 agrees at 7 bases. The CDR3 spans 15 residues. The J segment lost 4 bases and the V segment lost 0 bases, leaving 6 bases of the junction unmatched. Germline assignment: CDR1 SGHDT and CDR2 YYEEEE. CDR3 in DNA: TGTGCCAGCAGCTTGGCCCGGGACAGAATCTATGGCTACACCTTC. Protein product: CASSLARDRIYGYTF. Filled out from reference TRBV5-6 and TRBJ1-2, the complete variable domain reads DAGVTQSPTHLIKTRGQQVTLRCSPKSGHDTVSWYQQALGQGPQFIFQYYEEEERQRGNFPDRFSGHQFPNYSSELNVNALLLGDSALYLCASSLARDRIYGYTFGSGTRLTVV.